These T cell receptor beta chains were read from a single sample in a study of cytomegalovirus exposure and HLA in healthy donors. Produced via immunoSEQ multiplex PCR; TCRdb's table is partial and in-frame only. The data show fewer than 150,000 clones, around three quarters seen once. Input material: PBMCs. The receptors here all came from a man aged 40-49 years in good health and CMV-seronegative. Both conserved end residues are part of each CDR3.

v_call	cdr3_length	cdr3_aa
TRBV5-1	14	CASSSGGSGQPQHF
TRBV30	15	CAWSGNPGARDTQYF
TRBV7-6	14	CASSPGTGSLGYTF
TRBV7-9	15	CASSLDSGGGNEQFF
TRBV18	16	CASSSSQKNSNQPQHF
TRBV7-3	15	CASSLAGADNSPLHF
TRBV29-1	18	CSVARTSGRGLSTDTQYF
TRBV7-9	13	CASSTGQGVEAFF
TRBV21-1	13	CASSTRDRLEQYF
TRBV7-8	16	CASSSSTGVVYNEQFF
TRBV5-1	15	CASSANTGGQETQYF
TRBV4-1	13	CASSPRVSETQYF
TRBV7-9	15	CASSRRPGANTEAFF
TRBV28	15	CASSFGGGGINEQYF
TRBV6-5	14	CASSYQGIRTEAFF
TRBV19	15	CASSIGHRGREKLFF
TRBV28	16	CASSQLVGSTHNEQFF
TRBV7-2	15	CASSFTTAGNQPQHF
TRBV6-5	14	CASRTGGHRNTIYF
TRBV7-9	15	CASSLQGASNEKLFF